The T cell receptor beta chain described here comes from a study of tumor-infiltrating lymphocytes in localized non-small cell lung cancer. Across the study: Each patient gave resected tumor and non-adjacent uninvolved lung tissue. Study observations and caveats: Each assay used a separate piece of the same tissue. IM1 and IM2 tumors showed no difference in T-cell fraction. Higher tumor T cell infiltration than in uninvolved lung was supported by TCRbeta sequencing.

Comments on this clone: Antigen unknown.

The CDR3 is 13 residues long. Germline V CDR1 and CDR2: SGHRS, YFSETQ. Trimming took 2 bases from V and 7 from J, leaving 7 bases between them. Some clones are missing from TCRdb's copy, which holds only in-frame ones; the method was immunoSEQ multiplex PCR. The sample lists over 9,000 clones; roughly 84% were seen once. What was sequenced was lung tumor tissue. The sequence came from a human donor with non-small cell lung cancer. The V gene is TRBV5-1, the J gene TRBJ1-6; D is unclear. CDR3 coding DNA: TGCGCCAGCAGCTTAGAAGGAAATTCACCCCTCCACTTT. Translation: CASSLEGNSPLHF.